This passage covers 12 T cell receptor beta chains from one sample sequenced in a study of blood T cell repertoires in COVID-19. TCRdb keeps only in-frame clones here, not all; method: immunoSEQ multiplex PCR. The sample holds about 210,000 clones, 80% to 90% seen once. Sequencing was done on a sample of peripheral blood. These receptors all come from a middle-aged woman with active or convalescent COVID-19.

The V and J genes are TRBV7-3 and TRBJ1-4, with TRBD1 identical over 8 bases. The CDR3 runs 19 residues. CDR1 SGHTA and CDR2 FQGTGA come from the germline V gene. V lost 4 bases, J lost 3 bases, and 16 bases stayed unmatched. The CDR3 coding sequence is TGTGCCAGCAGCTCCGGACACCTGACAGGGGCTTCGTCTAATGAAAAACTGTTTTTT. This encodes CASSSGHLTGASSNEKLFF.

The chain uses TRBV5-1 and TRBJ2-7, with D tentatively TRBD1 (6 bases). Germline-derived CDR1 and CDR2 are SGHRS and YFSETQ. This CDR3 region has 13 residues. The V end was cut by 4 bases, the J end by 0 bases, with 8 bases between. DNA of the CDR3: TGCGCCAGCAGCCGGGACAACTCCTACGAGCAGTACTTC. Its translation is CASSRDNSYEQYF. The entire variable domain, with the rest obtained from reference TRBV5-1 and TRBJ2-7, is as follows: KAGVTQTPRYLIKTRGQQVTLSCSPISGHRSVSWYQQTPGQGLQFLFEYFSETQRNKGNFPGRFSGRQFSNSRSEMNVSTLELGDSALYLCASSRDNSYEQYFGPGTRLTVT.

This chain links TRBV19 with TRBJ2-5, with 16 bases identical to TRBD2. Looked up from germline, CDR1 is LNHDA and CDR2 is SQIVND (reference sequence). This CDR3 is 19 amino acids long. With 3 bases clipped from V and 4 bases from J, the junction kept 11 bases outside the gene matches. CDR3 region: CASSIGWGTSGRGGETQYF. In DNA, the CDR3 is TGTGCCAGTAGTATCGGGTGGGGGACTAGCGGGAGGGGTGGAGAGACCCAGTACTTC.

V is TRBV5-4 and J is TRBJ1-2; TRBD1 matches at 9 bases. Germline trimming cut 6 bases from V and 5 bases from J; bases unmatched to any gene: 14. The germline gives CDR1 SGHNT, CDR2 YYREEE (reference sequence). The CDR3 is 16 residues long. The CDR3 loop reads CASTDHGDRASYGYTF. The DNA for the CDR3 is TGTGCCAGCACCGATCACGGGGACAGGGCTTCGTATGGCTACACCTTC.

The V and J genes are TRBV6-6 and TRBJ1-5, with a weak D call TRBD1 (6 bases). Germline V gene lookup returns CDR1 MNHNY and CDR2 SVGAGI (reference sequence). There are 14 residues in the CDR3. Trimming took 5 bases from V and 2 from J, leaving 10 bases between them. The CDR3: CASSMTGGNQPQHF. As DNA, the CDR3 is TGTGCCAGCAGTATGACAGGTGGCAATCAGCCCCAGCATTTT.

This clone was observed a handful of times. The chain joins TRBV19 to TRBJ1-4, with D possibly being TRBD1 (5 bases). The germline gives CDR1 LNHDA, CDR2 SQIVND (reference sequence). The CDR3 covers 12 residues. Trimming took off 7 bases at V and 4 bases at J, with 7 bases between the two ends. CDR3: CASTTDNEKLFF. Here the CDR3 DNA reads TGTGCCAGTACGACAGATAATGAAAAACTGTTTTTT.

The genes are TRBV3-1 (or the pseudogene TRBV3-2) and TRBJ1-1; no clear D. The CDR3 covers 15 residues. Germline-derived CDR1 and CDR2 are LGHDT and YNNKEL (reference sequence). Trimming left V 1 base short and J 5 bases short, with 14 bases between. The CDR3 DNA reads as TGTGCCAGCAGCCAAGGAACAGCCCGAGGGACTGAAGCTTTCTTT. It codes for CASSQGTARGTEAFF.

The chain employs TRBV7-2 and TRBJ1-1; D is perhaps TRBD1 (6 bases). V lost 2 bases to trimming and J lost 3 bases, with 13 bases between them. CDR3 length: 15 residues. Germline V gene sequence: CDR1 SGHTA, CDR2 FQGNSA. CDR3 coding DNA: TGTGCCAGCAGCTTAACAGGGCAATGGGACACTGAAGCTTTCTTT. Translation: CASSLTGQWDTEAFF.

The chain employs TRBV4-2 and TRBJ1-1, with D possibly matching TRBD1 (6 bases). CDR1 is LGHNA, CDR2 YNFKEQ, per germline. This CDR3 is 15 amino acids long. Trimming took 6 bases from V and 4 from J, leaving 18 bases between them. DNA of the CDR3: TGTGCCAGCAGTCAGGTAGAGACAGGTTTCACTGAAGCTTTCTTT. Its translation: CASSQVETGFTEAFF.

V is TRBV7-2 and J is TRBJ2-5; 8 positions agree with TRBD2. V lost 0 bases to trimming and J lost 4 bases; unmatched junction nucleotides: 4. Germline values: CDR1 SGHTA, CDR2 FQGNSA. CDR3 length equals 15 residues. The CDR3 spells CASSLAGLVVETQYF. The CDR3 coding sequence is TGTGCCAGCAGCTTAGCGGGACTAGTTGTAGAGACCCAGTACTTC.

The rearrangement joins TRBV9 to TRBJ1-2, with TRBD1 matching 7 bases. Germline V gene lookup returns CDR1 SGDLS and CDR2 YYNGEE. CDR3 length equals 16 residues. V shed 1 base, J shed 0 bases, and the junction held 6 bases outside the gene matches. In DNA, the CDR3 is TGTGCCAGCAGCGTACCGACAGGGCTAGCTAACTATGGCTACACCTTC. Translated, it gives CASSVPTGLANYGYTF.

In this sample, this clone turned up once. The V and J genes are TRBV7-9 and TRBJ2-1, with 10 positions matching TRBD2. The CDR3 covers 17 residues. Germline CDR1 reads SEHNR; CDR2 reads FQNEAQ (reference sequence). The V gene end was trimmed by 3 bases and the J gene end by 5 bases; junction bases not matched to a gene: 10. The CDR3 region is CASSFYSGRSRDNEQFF. DNA for the CDR3: TGTGCCAGCAGCTTTTATAGCGGGAGGTCGAGAGACAATGAGCAGTTCTTC.